This section outlines one TCR beta chain sequence together with its context. Its cognate antigen has yet to be identified. It has no much larger one-base neighbor in the sample; base qualities were not kept. V and J are truncated by 4 bases and 1 base respectively, leaving an intervening sequence of 11 bases. From the cysteine through the phenylalanine, the CDR3 covers 14 amino acids. Only the CDR3 DNA is retained, 42 bases long and in frame from the first base. CDR1 is given as MNHEY and CDR2 as SMNVEV, both from the germline V gene (reference sequence). The Qiagen DNeasy kit was used to extract genomic DNA both from unsorted PBMCs and from the negatively selected CD4+ and CD8+ fractions. Using primers that anneal to V and J segments, immunoSEQ multiplex PCR amplified the TCR beta CDR3 regions. A synthetic immune receptor repertoire was used to minimize amplification bias, and any residual bias was removed computationally once sequencing was done. The paper's data handling went like this. Custom Python scripts were used to quantify repertoire diversity as the Shannon entropy index. The unsorted, CD4+ and CD8+ repertoires were each analyzed separately, with the exception of combined analyses, where CD4+ and CD8+ sequences were merged in silico. A clone was considered expanded if an increase in frequency of at least 2-fold after treatment relative to C1D1 was found, and a pseudocount of 0.5 was applied to clones undetected at baseline. Clones with 0 or 1 copy at C1D1 were classified as singleton clones, and clones with 2 or more copies were classified as non-singleton clones. Clones expanded in unsorted samples were assigned a CD4+, CD8+ or unknown annotation through matching of protein sequences in sorted samples from the same patient. Diversity changes from C1D1 to C4D1 were tested in paired samples using Wilcoxon tests. The immuneACCESS repertoire file appears here via TCRdb, limited to in-frame rearrangements. These files lack a portion of the clones; in checked studies, under half of the deficit traces to unresolved V genes, and the cause of the others is not known. V and J calls and clone size are copied from that table; D and trimming were computed from the DNA. Here the sample has over 25,000 clones; roughly 88% occur a single time. The ten largest clones take up less than 7.5% of the sample.

The label giving this sample's time point can be read as: cycle 1 day 1 (C1D1), immediately before nivolumab initiation. Relapse after autologous stem cell transplantation had occurred in all trial patients, and cohorts A, B and C were distinguished by prior brentuximab vedotin exposure. Magnetic negative selection with a Miltenyi CD8+ T cell isolation kit was used to purify CD8+ T cells from thawed PBMCs. The trial cohort comprised fewer than 65 patients with relapsed/refractory classical Hodgkin lymphoma whose best overall responses were complete response, partial response or progressive disease. Trial patients were treated with single-agent nivolumab in the multi-cohort phase II CheckMate 205 trial. Best overall response was determined by an independent review committee according to the 2007 International Working Group response criteria. PBMCs from the trial were collected at three points: immediately before nivolumab initiation (C1D1), and during therapy at cycle 2 day 1 and cycle 4 day 1. Peripheral blood was collected in 8 mL Vacutainer Cell Preparation Tubes, from which PBMCs were isolated by centrifugation and then cryopreserved. Purified CD4+ and CD8+ fractions were prepared only for cases with an additional available PBMC sample. Magnetically labelled cells were removed on LS columns in a quadroMACS separator, and the flow-through was retained as the purified fraction.

The source of the sample is a study of PD-1 blockade in classical Hodgkin lymphoma (dated by TCRdb to 2020 to 2021). About the investigation overall: Nivolumab dosing was 3 mg/kg intravenously every 2 weeks, continuing until either disease progression or unacceptable toxicity. To define a peripheral blood immune signature of response to PD-1 blockade in classical Hodgkin lymphoma, the study combined TCR beta sequencing with CyTOF. Beyond this particular receptor, the publication reports: Trial patients achieving complete response had baseline diversity similar to newly diagnosed patients, whereas partial responders and progressors had significantly lower diversity. The study covered only a single clinical trial cohort, and the causes of the repertoire differences, possibly disease activity or prior therapy, were still not defined. Baseline TCR diversity was reported to be lower in newly diagnosed patients than in healthy donors, and even lower in relapsed/refractory patients. Lower diversity was seen in patients whose nivolumab began less than 1 year after ASCT, and these patients were left out of later analyses so that immune reconstitution would not confound the results. CD4+ but not CD8+ TCR diversity rose significantly by C4D1 (p=0.0027 vs p=0.16), most apparent in complete responders (p=0.02).

This chain is built from TRBV27 and TRBJ2-7, with TRBD2 as a weak D call on 5 bases. Sequenced material: CD8+ T cells from blood, taken at baseline. The TCR was taken from a human donor with classical Hodgkin lymphoma. The DNA reads TGTGCCAGCAGTTATGGTCGAGGGTCCTACGAGCAGTACTTC. Its protein reads: CASSYGRGSYEQYF.